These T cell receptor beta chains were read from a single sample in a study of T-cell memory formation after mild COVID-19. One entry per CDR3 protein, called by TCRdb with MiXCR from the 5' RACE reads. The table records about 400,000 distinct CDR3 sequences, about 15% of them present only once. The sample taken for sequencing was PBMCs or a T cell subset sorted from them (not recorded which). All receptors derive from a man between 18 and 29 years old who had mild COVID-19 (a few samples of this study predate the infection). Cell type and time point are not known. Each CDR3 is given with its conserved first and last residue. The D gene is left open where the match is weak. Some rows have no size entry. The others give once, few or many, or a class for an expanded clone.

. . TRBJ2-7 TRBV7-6 CASSLAGHPQEQYF TGTGCCAGCAGCTTAGCCGGACACCCCCAGGAGCAGTACTTC
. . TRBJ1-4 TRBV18 CASSLSTEIGEKLFF TGTGCCAGCTCTTTGTCGACAGAAATTGGTGAAAAACTGTTTTTT
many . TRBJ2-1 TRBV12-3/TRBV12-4 CASRRNNEQFF TGTGCCAGCAGACGAAACAATGAGCAGTTCTTC
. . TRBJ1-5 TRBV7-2 CASSLVGGSEQPQHF TGTGCCAGCAGCTTAGTGGGAGGGAGCGAACAGCCCCAGCATTTT
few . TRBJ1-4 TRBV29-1 CSVPLGGTNEKLFF TGCAGCGTTCCCTTAGGGGGGACTAATGAAAAACTGTTTTTT
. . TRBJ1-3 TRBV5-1 CASSLDGPNTIYF TGCGCCAGCAGTTTGGACGGACCAAACACCATATATTTT
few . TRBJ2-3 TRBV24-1 CATSDPQEPSTDTQYF TGTGCCACCAGTGACCCACAGGAGCCTAGCACAGATACGCAGTATTTT
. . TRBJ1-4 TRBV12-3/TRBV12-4 CASRRDGEKLFF TGTGCCAGCAGAAGGGATGGTGAAAAACTGTTTTTT
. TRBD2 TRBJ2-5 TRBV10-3 CAISESRGGPLETQYF TGTGCCATCAGTGAGTCTCGGGGGGGGCCTCTGGAGACCCAGTACTTC
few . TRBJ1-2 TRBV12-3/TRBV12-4 CASSLEQFYGYTF TGTGCCAGCAGTTTAGAACAGTTCTATGGCTACACCTTC
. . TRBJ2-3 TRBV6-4 CASSGSYPDTQYF TGTGCCAGCAGTGGCTCGTACCCAGATACGCAGTATTTT
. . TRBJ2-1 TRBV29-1 CSVEYGYNEQFF TGCAGCGTTGAATACGGTTACAATGAGCAGTTCTTC
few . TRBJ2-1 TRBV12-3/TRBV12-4 CASSRWGNEQFF TGTGCCAGCAGCCGATGGGGTAATGAGCAGTTCTTC
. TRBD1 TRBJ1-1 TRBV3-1 CASSLQGAAFF TGTGCCAGCAGCCTACAGGGGGCAGCTTTCTTT
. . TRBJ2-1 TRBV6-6 CASKAVATNNEQFF TGTGCCAGCAAGGCTGTAGCCACCAACAATGAGCAGTTCTTC
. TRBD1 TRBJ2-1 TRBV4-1 CASSQDRDREDNEQFF TGCGCCAGCAGCCAAGATCGAGACAGGGAAGACAATGAGCAGTTCTTC
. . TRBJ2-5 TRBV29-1 CSVGGETQYF TGCAGCGTCGGAGGAGAGACCCAGTACTTC
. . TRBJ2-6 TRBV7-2 CASTVRSISGANVLTF TGTGCCAGCACCGTCAGAAGCATCTCTGGGGCCAACGTCCTGACTTTC
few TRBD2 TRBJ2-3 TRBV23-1 CASSPGLRRGDTDTQYF TGCGCCAGCAGTCCGGGGTTGAGGCGGGGGGACACAGATACGCAGTATTTT
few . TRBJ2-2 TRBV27 CASSYIVTGELFF TGTGCCAGCAGTTACATAGTTACCGGGGAGCTGTTTTTT
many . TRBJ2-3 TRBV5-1 CASSLVPSDTQYF TGCGCCAGCAGCTTGGTTCCCTCAGATACGCAGTATTTT
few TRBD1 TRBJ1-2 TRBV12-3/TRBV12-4 CASSLWATGGYGYTF TGTGCCAGCAGCCTGTGGGCCACAGGGGGCTATGGCTACACCTTC
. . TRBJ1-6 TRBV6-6 CASSYAGGGNSYNSPLHF TGTGCCAGCAGTTACGCCGGCGGGGGAAACTCCTATAATTCACCCCTCCACTTT
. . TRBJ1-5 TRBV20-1 CSAPIQGKVGYQPQHF TGCAGTGCTCCGATCCAGGGGAAGGTAGGATATCAGCCCCAGCATTTT
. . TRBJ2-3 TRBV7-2 CASSLDLTGQGTQYF TGTGCCAGCAGCTTAGATCTGACAGGTCAGGGTACGCAGTATTTT
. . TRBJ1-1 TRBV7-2 CASSSRVRTEAFF TGTGCCAGCAGCTCCAGGGTCCGCACTGAAGCTTTCTTT
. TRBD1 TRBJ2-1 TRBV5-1 CASTNRTGGINEQFF TGCGCCAGCACGAATCGGACAGGGGGTATCAATGAGCAGTTCTTC
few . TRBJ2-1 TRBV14 CASSQDTATGHLSYNEQFF TGTGCCAGCAGCCAAGATACTGCGACGGGACATCTTTCCTACAATGAGCAGTTCTTC
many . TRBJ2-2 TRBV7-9 CASSYYITGELFF TGTGCCAGCAGCTATTATATCACCGGGGAGCTGTTTTTT
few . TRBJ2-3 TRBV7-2 CASSLVLPDTQYF TGTGCCAGCAGCTTAGTTCTCCCGGATACGCAGTATTTT
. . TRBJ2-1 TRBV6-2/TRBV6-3 CATAPRVRASQFF TGTGCTACAGCACCCAGGGTGCGGGCCTCACAGTTCTTC
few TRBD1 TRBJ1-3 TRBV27 CASSPSGGTGIGNTIYF TGTGCCAGCAGTCCCAGTGGTGGGACAGGGATCGGAAACACCATATATTTT
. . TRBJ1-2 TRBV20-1 CSARSGWDGYTF TGCAGTGCTAGATCGGGTTGGGACGGCTACACCTTC
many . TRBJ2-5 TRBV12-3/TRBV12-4 CASSLGTRETQYF TGTGCCAGCAGTTTGGGTACTCGGGAGACCCAGTACTTC
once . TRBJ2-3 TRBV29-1 CSVGRTDTQYF TGCAGCGTTGGTCGGACAGATACGCAGTATTTT
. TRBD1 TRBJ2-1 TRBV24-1 CATSDPILGQGVTEQFF TGTGCCACCAGTGACCCTATTCTCGGACAGGGGGTGACGGAGCAGTTCTTC
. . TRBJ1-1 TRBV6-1 CASNRGGGREAFF TGTGCCAGCAATCGAGGAGGAGGGCGTGAAGCTTTCTTT